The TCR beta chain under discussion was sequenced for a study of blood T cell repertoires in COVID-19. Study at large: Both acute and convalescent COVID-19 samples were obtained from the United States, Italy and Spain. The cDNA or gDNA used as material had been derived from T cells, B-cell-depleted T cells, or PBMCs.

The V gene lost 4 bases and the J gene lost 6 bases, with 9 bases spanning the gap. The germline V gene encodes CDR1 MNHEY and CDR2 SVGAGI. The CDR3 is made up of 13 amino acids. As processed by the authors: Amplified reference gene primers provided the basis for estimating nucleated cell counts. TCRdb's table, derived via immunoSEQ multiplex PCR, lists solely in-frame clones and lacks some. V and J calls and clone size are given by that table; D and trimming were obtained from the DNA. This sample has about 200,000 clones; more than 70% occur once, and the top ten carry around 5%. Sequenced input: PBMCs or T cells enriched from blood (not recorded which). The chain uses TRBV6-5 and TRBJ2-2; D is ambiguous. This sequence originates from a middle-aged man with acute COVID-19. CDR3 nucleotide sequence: TGTGCCAGCAGTTCCCGCAGCGCCGGGGAGCTGTTTTTT. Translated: CASSSRSAGELFF.